The clone carrying this TCR beta chain was detected ten times or more. Its antigen is undetermined. Construction of the TCRbeta library involved unique molecular identifiers. Each CDR3 protein gets one entry after TCRdb re-called the PCR reads with MiXCR. The sample carries 670,000 or so distinct CDR3 sequences, about 12% recorded once. These data are taken from a study of T-cell reconstitution after alpha-beta-depleted transplantation in children. The CDR3 contains 14 residues. The germline V gene has CDR1 SGHAT and CDR2 FQNNGV. Unmatched junction bases numbered 2, after V lost 5 bases and J lost 2 bases. Overall study findings and caveats: At the one-year point after transplant, T-cell counts and TCRbeta diversity were found to come mostly from T cells that had been newly produced.

The TCR sequence derives from a girl aged 2 to 10 with congenital amegakaryocytic thrombocytopenia, due to receive a stem cell transplant. The input for sequencing was PBMCs, taken before TCRalphabeta/CD19-depleted stem cell transplant. The chain links TRBV11-2 to TRBJ2-7; 11 bases fit TRBD1. As DNA, the CDR3 is TGTGCCAGCAGCCGGGACAGGGGGACCTACGAGCAGTACTTC. This translates into CASSRDRGTYEQYF.